This T cell receptor (beta chain) was observed in a study of T cells in Graves' hyperthyroidism and ophthalmopathy. This clonotype was detected ten times or more. Germline assignment: CDR1 SGHRS and CDR2 YFSETQ. There are 15 residues in the CDR3. J gave up 4 bases and V 6 bases, and 10 bases lay outside the gene matches. Researchers took RNA transcripts and amplified the TCR beta CDR3 regions from them. A first-round RT-PCR of the TCR CDR3 used the HTBI primer set. TCRdb re-called the multiplex PCR reads with MiXCR, one entry per CDR3 protein. Of 550,000 to 700,000 distinct CDR3 sequences in the sample, about 43% were seen once.

This rearrangement joins TRBV5-1 to TRBJ2-7, with 10 bases identical to TRBD1. The specimen was peripheral blood or thyroid tissue (not recorded which). This clonotype was obtained from an adult woman with Graves' disease, either hyperthyroidism or ophthalmopathy (not recorded which). The CDR3 bases are TGCGCCAGCACCTATCTCGGGACAGGGGTATACGAGCAGTACTTC. This translates into CASTYLGTGVYEQYF.